The 20 T cell receptor beta chains below were found in one sample sequenced in a study of spatial heterogeneity in lung cancer (dated by TCRdb to between 2019 and 2020). Receptor libraries were prepared by 5' RACE. Sequencing was carried out with a NextSeq 500. The raw public reads went through TCRdb reprocessing: fastp at Q25, MiXCR clone calling, in-frame beta chains kept. Every entry covers one CDR3 protein and lists the most common genes and DNA from its rows. This sample comprises tens of thousands of distinct CDR3 sequences, roughly 8.9% of them detected only once. Less than 2% of the sample lies in the top ten. The time point label corresponds to: blood at routine non-recurrence follow-up after resection. Sequencing used PBMCs, obtained at follow-up. These receptors were taken from a female donor with early-stage non-small cell lung cancer.

Many counts were recorded for this clonotype. The rearrangement joins TRBV9 to TRBJ2-1; D ambiguous. V was clipped by 4 bases and J by 0 bases, with 17 bases between them. The CDR3 totals 17 residues. The germline gives CDR1 SGDLS, CDR2 YYNGEE. The CDR3 is CASSNQLQASSYNEQFF. CDR3 nucleotides: TGTGCCAGCAGCAACCAACTTCAGGCGAGCTCCTACAATGAGCAGTTCTTC.

This clonotype was picked up many times. This CDR3 reads CAISEGSNQPQHF. DNA of the CDR3: TGTGCCATCAGTGAGGGTAGCAATCAGCCCCAGCATTTT. The V call is TRBV10-3, the J call TRBJ1-5; no firm D call. CDR1 ENHRY and CDR2 SYGVKD come from the germline V gene. The CDR3 totals 13 residues. V dropped 2 bases and J dropped 0 bases, with 2 bases sitting between them.

Many counts were recorded for this clonotype. This chain joins TRBV3-1 and TRBJ2-5; D gene ambiguous. The CDR3 is made up of 12 amino acids. Germline CDR1 LGHDT, CDR2 YNNKEL (reference sequence). Trimming shortened V by 1 base and J by 5 bases, and 5 bases separated the two germline ends. DNA of the CDR3: TGTGCCAGCAGCCAAGCCCAGGAGACCCAGTACTTC. Its translation: CASSQAQETQYF.

This clonotype came up many times. This chain joins TRBV5-1 and TRBJ2-2, with D unclear. The CDR3 length is 14 residues. Per the germline V gene, CDR1 is SGHRS and CDR2 is YFSETQ. V lost 5 bases and J lost 0, with 8 bases in between. The CDR3 DNA is TGCGCCAGCAGATCGGTCGCGAACACCGGGGAGCTGTTTTTT. Translating it yields CASRSVANTGELFF.

This clonotype has at least ten counts. This rearrangement joins TRBV27 to TRBJ2-7; 7 nucleotides line up with TRBD1. The CDR3 consists of 15 residues. The ends lost 5 bases at V and 3 bases at J; junction bases unmatched: 10. CDR1 and CDR2 from the germline V gene are MNHEY and SMNVEV (reference sequence). The CDR3 here is CASSRQGFEVYEQYF. In nucleotides, the CDR3 is TGTGCCAGCAGTCGACAGGGCTTTGAAGTCTACGAGCAGTACTTC.

The count of this clonotype is one. This chain joins TRBV15 and TRBJ2-4; no clear D gene. Germline V CDR1 and CDR2: LNHNV, YYDKDF (reference sequence). CDR3 length: 13 amino acids. The ends were cut back, 4 bases at V and 0 bases at J, with 4 bases in the middle. The CDR3 nucleotides read TGTGCCACCAGCATCGTAGCCAAAAACATTCAGTACTTC. As protein: CATSIVAKNIQYF.

This clonotype was picked up many times. The chain employs TRBV11-2 and TRBJ2-5; 12 bases are a match to TRBD1. Germline lookup yields CDR1 SGHAT and CDR2 FQNNGV. J was trimmed by 5 bases and V by 6 bases; bases with no gene match: 10. The CDR3 has 16 residues. The CDR3 nucleotides read TGTGCCAGCAGGTCCCCCGGGACAGGGGGCTTGGAGACCCAGTACTTC. This translates into CASRSPGTGGLETQYF.

The CDR3 DNA follows: TGTGCCAGCAGTTCCCCCAATAGCGGTGGACGGGATACGCAGTATTTT. Amino acid sequence: CASSSPNSGGRDTQYF. V gene TRBV12-3 or TRBV12-4 combines with J gene TRBJ2-3; perhaps TRBD2 as D (6 bases). The ends were cut back, 4 bases at V and 6 bases at J, with 20 bases in the middle. The CDR3 sequence is 16 residues long.

The chain carries TRBV20-1 and TRBJ2-7, with D tentatively TRBD2 (7 bases). Trimming left V 1 base short and J 3 bases short, with 13 bases between. Germline loops: CDR1 DFQATT, CDR2 SNEGSKA (reference sequence). The CDR3 length is 14 residues. The CDR3 is CSARARGGGYEQYF. The CDR3 coding sequence is TGCAGTGCTAGAGCCCGGGGAGGGGGCTACGAGCAGTACTTC.

The V call is TRBV28, the J call TRBJ2-3, with D uncertain. The germline gives CDR1 MDHEN, CDR2 SYDVKM. The length of the CDR3 is 13 residues. V gave up 7 bases and J gave up 0 bases, with 8 bases separating them. CDR3 bases: TGTGCCAGCACCCAAGGCAGCACAGATACGCAGTATTTT. It specifies CASTQGSTDTQYF.

Many counts were recorded for this clonotype. V is TRBV7-9 and J is TRBJ1-5, with 7 positions matching TRBD1. The CDR3 runs to 15 residues. With V trimmed by 4 bases and J by 3 bases, 6 bases remained unmatched. The germline V gene has CDR1 SEHNR and CDR2 FQNEAQ (reference sequence). The CDR3 sequence: CASSSRDSLNQPQHF. Here the CDR3 DNA reads TGTGCCAGCAGCTCCCGGGACAGCCTCAATCAGCCCCAGCATTTT.

This clonotype was recorded at least ten times. The rearrangement joins TRBV5-1 to TRBJ2-7, with 11 bases aligning to TRBD2. This CDR3 is built from 15 residues. The germline V gene encodes CDR1 SGHRS and CDR2 YFSETQ. V lost 3 bases to trimming and J lost 0 bases; unmatched junction nucleotides: 2. DNA for the CDR3: TGCGCCAGCAGCTCCGGGACTAGCGGCTCCTACGAGCAGTACTTC. Residues: CASSSGTSGSYEQYF.

This clonotype occurred a few times. The J gene is TRBJ2-5, the V gene TRBV10-3; 9 bases are shared with TRBD2. CDR1 is ENHRY and CDR2 is SYGVKD in the germline V gene. The CDR3 spans 13 residues. The V segment lost 10 bases and the J segment 7 bases; nucleotides outside the gene matches: 10. Here the CDR3 reads CATLQGLASTQYF. Here the CDR3 DNA reads TGTGCCACTCTCCAGGGACTAGCATCGACCCAGTACTTC.

The table lists this clonotype with many counts. This sequence joins TRBV29-1 and TRBJ1-2, with no clear D. V shed 0 bases and J shed 13 bases, with 12 bases lying between them. CDR3 length: 11 amino acids. CDR1 SQVTM and CDR2 ANQGSEA come from the germline V gene. The CDR3 region has the DNA TGCAGCGTTGAAGACGGGCTTATTTGCACCTTC. As protein: CSVEDGLICTF. Supplemented by reference TRBV29-1 and TRBJ1-2, the full variable domain reads SAVISQKPSRDICQRGTSLTIQCQVDSQVTMMFWYRQQPGQSLTLIATANQGSEATYESGFVIDKFPISRPNLTFSTLTVSNMSPEDSSIYLCSVEDGLICTFGSGTRLTVV.

Many counts were recorded for this clonotype. V and J are TRBV7-9 and TRBJ2-1; D gene uncertain. V lost 1 base to trimming and J lost 6 bases, with 4 bases between them. CDR1 and CDR2 (germline): SEHNR, FQNEAQ (reference sequence). The CDR3 is made up of 12 amino acids. In nucleotides, the CDR3 is TGTGCCAGCAGCTTAGTTTCCAATGAGCAGTTCTTC. Amino acid sequence: CASSLVSNEQFF.

The sample holds many counts of this clonotype. The chain links TRBV7-8 to TRBJ2-7, with 7 bases that match TRBD2. CDR3 length equals 15 residues. Germline lookup yields CDR1 SGHVS and CDR2 FQNEAQ. J was trimmed by 3 bases and V by 1 base; bases with no gene match: 6. In nucleotides, the CDR3 is TGTGCCAGCAGCTTAGGGGACTATGTCTTCTACGAGCAGTACTTC. The encoded protein is CASSLGDYVFYEQYF.

This clonotype occurred many times. The chain combines TRBV5-1 with TRBJ2-3; 9 bases match TRBD2. J gave up 2 bases and V 0 bases, and 7 bases lay outside the gene matches. Germline lookup yields CDR1 SGHRS and CDR2 YFSETQ. The CDR3 has 17 amino acids. The CDR3 DNA reads as TGCGCCAGCAGCTTGGAGTTTAGCGGGGGACTCACAGATACGCAGTATTTT. Protein: CASSLEFSGGLTDTQYF.

At least ten counts were recorded for this clonotype. V is TRBV18 and J is TRBJ2-7, with 8 bases fitting TRBD2. The J segment lost 2 bases and the V segment lost 6 bases, leaving 6 bases of the junction unmatched. Per germline, CDR1 KGHSH and CDR2 LQKENI. This CDR3 region has 14 residues. CDR3 sequence reads: CASSSSGTAYEQYF. The CDR3 DNA reads as TGTGCCAGCTCCAGTAGCGGGACTGCCTACGAGCAGTACTTC.

This clonotype was detected ten times or more. The chain combines TRBV10-3 with TRBJ2-1, with a tentative D call TRBD1 (6 bases). In germline, CDR1 is ENHRY, CDR2 SYGVKD. There are 15 residues in the CDR3. The V and J ends lost 2 bases and 0 bases respectively, with 8 bases between them. The CDR3 spells CAISEVGGSYNEQFF. In DNA, the CDR3 is TGTGCCATCAGTGAGGTAGGGGGCTCCTACAATGAGCAGTTCTTC.

This clonotype has ten or more counts. An end of the junction does not agree with germline; a read error may underlie this. The V and J genes are TRBV5-1 and TRBJ1-4, with 8 nucleotides matching TRBD1. Germline CDR1 is SGHRS and CDR2 is YFSETQ. The CDR3 runs 16 residues. The CDR3 loop is CASSLDRDRANEKLFF. The CDR3 bases are TGCGCCAGCAGTTTGGACAGGGATCGCGCTAATGAAAAACTGTTTTTT.